This is a list of T cell receptor beta chains from one sample in a study of T cells in Graves' hyperthyroidism and ophthalmopathy. TCRdb re-analysed the multiplex PCR reads in MiXCR, keeping a single row per CDR3 protein. In the table there are 500,000 to 750,000 distinct CDR3 sequences, about 43% of which are singletons. The sequencing sample was made of peripheral blood or thyroid tissue (not recorded which). These receptors were obtained from a woman aged 18-29 years with Graves' hyperthyroidism. The CDR3 runs from the conserved cysteine through the conserved F or W. A D gene is named only where the DNA matches it firmly. Expanded clones get a size class; other rows say once, few or many, or leave the size out.

V gene	J gene	clone size	D gene	CDR3 DNA	CDR3 protein
TRBV11-2	TRBJ2-5	NA	TRBD2	TGTGCCAGCAGCTTAGAGGTAGCGGGAGGTCGTAGAGAGACCCAGTACTTC	CASSLEVAGGRRETQYF
TRBV7-8	TRBJ1-3	many	NA	TGTGCCAGCAGCCTCATCAGGAGCTCTGGAAACACCATATATTTT	CASSLIRSSGNTIYF
TRBV6-2/TRBV6-3	TRBJ1-4	many	NA	TGTGCCAGCAGTTTCCGGGACGGGGCGGAAAAACTGTTTTTT	CASSFRDGAEKLFF
TRBV10-3	TRBJ2-7	many	NA	TGTGCCATCGGTACGGACGATTACTACGAGCAGTACTTC	CAIGTDDYYEQYF
TRBV5-1	TRBJ1-5	many	NA	TGCGCCAGCAGTCTGACAGGACCTCCTAGCAATCAGCCCCAGCATTTT	CASSLTGPPSNQPQHF
TRBV7-2	TRBJ1-4	NA	TRBD1	TGTGCCAGCAGCTACGAGCCCACCGGGACAGGGCTTAATGAAAAACTGTTTTTT	CASSYEPTGTGLNEKLFF
TRBV6-4	TRBJ2-2	NA	NA	TGTGCCAGCAGTCCGACCAGGTCCTTCGGGGAGCTGTTTTTT	CASSPTRSFGELFF
TRBV29-1	TRBJ1-2	many	NA	TGCAGCGCCACCCCGGGACTCGAAGACCCCTATGGCTACACCTTC	CSATPGLEDPYGYTF
TRBV29-1	TRBJ2-5	NA	TRBD2	TGCAGCGATTGGACTAGCGGGAGGCAAGAGACCCAGTACTTC	CSDWTSGRQETQYF
TRBV19	TRBJ1-2	many	NA	TGTGCCAGTAGTCCGGGGCCGAGCTATGGCTACACCTTC	CASSPGPSYGYTF
TRBV10-2	TRBJ2-7	NA	NA	TGCGCCAGCAGTGAGTCGACTTTATACTACGAGCAGTACTTC	CASSESTLYYEQYF
TRBV11-2	TRBJ2-2	many	NA	TGTGCCAGCAGCTTAGTAGCAGCGAACACCGGGGAGCTGTTTTTT	CASSLVAANTGELFF
TRBV5-1	TRBJ2-7	many	TRBD2	TGCGCCAGCAGCTTAAGGCGGGAGCCTAACTACGAGCAGTACTTC	CASSLRREPNYEQYF
TRBV24-1	TRBJ2-5	once	TRBD2	TGTGCCACCAGTGCTGGCGGGGGGACTGGGCAGACCCAGTACTTC	CATSAGGGTGQTQYF
TRBV2	TRBJ1-1	many	TRBD1	TGTGCCACCCTGACAGGGGGCGGATTAACTGAAGCTTTCTTT	CATLTGGGLTEAFF
TRBV6-1	TRBJ2-7	NA	NA	TGTGCCAGCAGCTTCTCCAGGTCTGAGACCTACGAGCAGTACTTC	CASSFSRSETYEQYF
TRBV7-2	TRBJ1-2	many	NA	TGTGCCAGCAGCTTAGAGAGCCACGCCAGGGATGAAAATGGCTACACCTTC	CASSLESHARDENGYTF
TRBV4-3	TRBJ2-7	many	NA	TGCGCCAGCAGCCCGGACGGAGACGAGCAGTACTTC	CASSPDGDEQYF
TRBV5-1	TRBJ2-1	NA	NA	TGCGCCAGCAGCGCGTATGACAGGCACAATGAGCAGTTCTTC	CASSAYDRHNEQFF
TRBV29-1	TRBJ2-7	many	NA	TGCAGCGTTGAAGAACAGGGACGAGCGTACGAACAGTACTTC	CSVEEQGRAYEQYF
TRBV7-9	TRBJ1-2	once	NA	TGTGCCAGCAGCTTAGTCAGAGACAGGATCAACGAGCAGAACTATGGCTACACCTTC	CASSLVRDRINEQNYGYTF
TRBV7-9	TRBJ2-7	NA	TRBD2	TGTGCCAGCAGGCGAGGACTAGCGGGTTACAATGAGCAGTACTTC	CASRRGLAGYNEQYF
TRBV29-1	TRBJ2-7	NA	TRBD2	TGCAGCGTTTCTGGACTAGCGGGAGGGCCGGGTTACGAGCAGTACTTC	CSVSGLAGGPGYEQYF
TRBV28	TRBJ2-7	NA	TRBD1	TGTGCCAGCGAAGGACAGGGGGAATACTACGAGCAGTACTTC	CASEGQGEYYEQYF
TRBV7-8	TRBJ2-5	many	TRBD1	TGTGCCAGCAGCTTAGTAGTACAGGGGGAGACCCAGTACTTC	CASSLVVQGETQYF
TRBV12-3/TRBV12-4	TRBJ1-5	NA	NA	TGTGCCAGCAGTTTGCGGCGAGGAAATCAGCCCCAGCATTTT	CASSLRRGNQPQHF
TRBV12-3/TRBV12-4	TRBJ1-1	many	NA	TGTGCCAGCAGTTTAGAAGCGGTAAACACTGAAGCTTTCTTT	CASSLEAVNTEAFF
TRBV5-4	TRBJ2-7	NA	TRBD1	TGTGCCAGCAGCCTGGGGACAGGCGGGACTGACTACGAGCAGTACTTC	CASSLGTGGTDYEQYF
TRBV5-1	TRBJ2-3	few	TRBD2	TGCGCCAGCAGCCTGACTAGCGGGAGAGGTACGCAGTATTTT	CASSLTSGRGTQYF
TRBV3-1	TRBJ2-2	few	TRBD2	TGTGCCAGCAGCCAAGATAGCGGGAGTTATACCGGGGAGCTGTTTTTT	CASSQDSGSYTGELFF
TRBV5-1	TRBJ2-7	NA	NA	TGCGCCAGCAGCGGACACAGGGCTAGCGAGCAGTACTTC	CASSGHRASEQYF
TRBV5-1	TRBJ1-6	many	TRBD1	TGCGCCAGCAGCCCTCGGACAGGGGACTATAATTCACCCCTCCACTTT	CASSPRTGDYNSPLHF
TRBV20-1	TRBJ2-1	NA	NA	TGCAGTGCTAGCGCGCCGGGCGATGAGCAGTTCTTC	CSASAPGDEQFF
TRBV7-9	TRBJ2-2	NA	TRBD2	TGTGCCAGCAGCTTAACGACTCCAGGACTAGCGGGAGAGAACACCGGGGAGCTGTTTTTT	CASSLTTPGLAGENTGELFF
TRBV24-1	TRBJ1-2	NA	NA	TGTGCCACCAGCGTAGATGACGGCGATGGCTACACCTTC	CATSVDDGDGYTF
TRBV4-1	TRBJ2-5	many	TRBD2	TGCGCCAGCAGCCTCGGACTAGCGGGAGTTTTGTCCCTACAAGAGACCCAGTACTTC	CASSLGLAGVLSLQETQYF
TRBV2	TRBJ1-2	NA	NA	TGTGCCAGCCATGGGGGGAGGGGAGGCGGCTACACCTTC	CASHGGRGGGYTF
TRBV5-4	TRBJ2-7	many	NA	TGTGCCAGCAGCTTGGGGAGTCGACTCGAGCAGTACTTC	CASSLGSRLEQYF
TRBV9	TRBJ2-7	once	TRBD1	TGTACCAGCAGCACAAGACAGGGCTACGAGCAGTACTTC	CTSSTRQGYEQYF
TRBV10-3	TRBJ2-7	many	TRBD2	TGTGCCATCAGACCCAGACCCGGACTAGCGGTTTTCTCCTACGAGCAGTACTTC	CAIRPRPGLAVFSYEQYF
TRBV20-1	TRBJ2-5	many	NA	TGCAGTGCTAGACAGGAGACCCAGTACTTC	CSARQETQYF
TRBV9	TRBJ2-3	NA	TRBD1	TGTGCCAGCAGCGTTGGGACAGGAGGGACAGATACGCAGTATTTT	CASSVGTGGTDTQYF
TRBV29-1	TRBJ2-3	NA	NA	TGCAGCGTCCGACCCACAGATACGCAGTATTTT	CSVRPTDTQYF
TRBV7-2	TRBJ2-1	NA	TRBD2	TGTGCCAGCAGCTTGGTGGGACTAGACAATGAGCAGTTCTTC	CASSLVGLDNEQFF
TRBV12-3/TRBV12-4	TRBJ2-7	many	TRBD2	TGTGCCAGTTCGAAGGCGGGGGTCTGGGGCTACGAGCAGTACTTC	CASSKAGVWGYEQYF
TRBV7-8	TRBJ1-1	many	NA	TGTGCCAGCAGCTCAGGCCCGGGCACTGAAGCTTTCTTT	CASSSGPGTEAFF
TRBV14	TRBJ1-1	many	NA	TGTGCCAGCAGCCATGGCCTGAACACTGAAGCTTTCTTT	CASSHGLNTEAFF
TRBV6-1	TRBJ2-7	many	NA	TGTGCCAGCAGAGCCGGGACATCCCGATCCTACGAGCAGTACTTC	CASRAGTSRSYEQYF
TRBV25-1	TRBJ1-2	NA	NA	TGTGCCAGCAGTGCTAAGGACTCCGGACGTGGCTACACCTTC	CASSAKDSGRGYTF
TRBV12-3/TRBV12-4	TRBJ1-1	NA	NA	TGTGCCAGCAGTCTTCTCCCCTGGACTAGCGGGAACACTGAGGCTTTCTTT	CASSLLPWTSGNTEAFF
TRBV4-1	TRBJ1-2	many	NA	TGCGCCAGCAGCCAAGTCCCCAGATACTATGGCTACACCTTC	CASSQVPRYYGYTF
TRBV7-3	TRBJ1-1	many	NA	TGTGCCAGCAGCTCACAGGGGAACACTGAAGCTTTCTTT	CASSSQGNTEAFF
TRBV5-1	TRBJ2-2	few	TRBD1	TGCGCCAGCAGCCCGGACAGGGGGCCACCAGGGACCGGGGAGCTGTTTTTT	CASSPDRGPPGTGELFF
TRBV24-1	TRBJ2-7	NA	TRBD1	TGTGCCACCAGTCCACGGGACAGATACGAGCAGTACTTC	CATSPRDRYEQYF
TRBV5-1	TRBJ1-6	many	NA	TGCGCCAGCAGCCCTGACGCAGGACCTACATCGGGTTCACCCCTCCACTTT	CASSPDAGPTSGSPLHF
TRBV19	TRBJ1-1	many	NA	TGTGCCAGTATTAGGTCAGCGAACATGAACACTGAAGCTTTCTTT	CASIRSANMNTEAFF
TRBV4-2	TRBJ2-2	NA	TRBD2	TGTGCCAGCAGCAGCCGGGCAAGCGGGACGAACACCGGGGAGCTGTTTTTT	CASSSRASGTNTGELFF
TRBV11-2	TRBJ2-5	many	NA	TGTGCCAGCAGCTTGGGACACCTCCAAGAGACCCAGTACTTC	CASSLGHLQETQYF
TRBV24-1	TRBJ2-2	many	TRBD1	TGTGCCACCAGTGATGTCGACAGGGTCGACACCGGGGAGCTGTTTTTT	CATSDVDRVDTGELFF